This T cell receptor (beta chain) was obtained from a study of T cells in Graves' hyperthyroidism and ophthalmopathy. The study, taken as a whole, reports: Blood samples included most of the expanded thyroid clonotypes exceeding 0.001.

Comment on this clonotype: Its antigen is currently unknown.

Amplified regions were TCR beta CDR3 sequences from RNA transcripts. HTBI primers were used for first-round RT-PCR of the TCR CDR3. TCRdb re-derived calls from the multiplex PCR reads in MiXCR, one entry per CDR3 protein. The sample contains over 650,000 distinct CDR3 sequences, approximately 42% of which appear only once. The CDR3 sequence is 13 residues long. Trimming took 3 bases from V and 9 from J, leaving 14 bases between them. Germline CDR1 and CDR2: LNHNV and YYDKDF (reference sequence). The gene calls are TRBV15 and TRBJ2-5; no clear D gene. Sequenced material: peripheral blood or thyroid tissue (not recorded which). The TCR sequence derives from an adult man with Graves' disease, either hyperthyroidism or ophthalmopathy (not recorded which). CDR3 nucleotides: TGTGCCACCAGCAGTCAGAACAATCAGCCCCAGTACTTC. Its translation is CATSSQNNQPQYF.